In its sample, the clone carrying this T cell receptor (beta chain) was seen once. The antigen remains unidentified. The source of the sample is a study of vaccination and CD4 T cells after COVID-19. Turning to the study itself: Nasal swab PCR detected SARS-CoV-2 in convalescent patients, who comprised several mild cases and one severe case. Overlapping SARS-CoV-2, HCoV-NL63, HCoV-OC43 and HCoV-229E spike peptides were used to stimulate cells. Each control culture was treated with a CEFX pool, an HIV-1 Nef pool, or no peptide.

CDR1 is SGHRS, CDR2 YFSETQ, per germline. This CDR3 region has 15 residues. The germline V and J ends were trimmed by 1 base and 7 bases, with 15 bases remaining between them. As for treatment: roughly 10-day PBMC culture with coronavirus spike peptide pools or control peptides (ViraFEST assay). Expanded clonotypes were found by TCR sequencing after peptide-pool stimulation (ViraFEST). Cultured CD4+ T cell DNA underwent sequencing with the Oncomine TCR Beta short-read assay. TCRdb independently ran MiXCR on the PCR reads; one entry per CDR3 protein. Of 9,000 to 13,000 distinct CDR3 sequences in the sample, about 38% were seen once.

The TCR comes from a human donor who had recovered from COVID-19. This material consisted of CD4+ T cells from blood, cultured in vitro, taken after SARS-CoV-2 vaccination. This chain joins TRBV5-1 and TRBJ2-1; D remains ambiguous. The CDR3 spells CASSLQGPNLNEQFF. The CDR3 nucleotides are TGCGCCAGCAGCTTGCAAGGTCCCAACCTTAATGAGCAGTTCTTC.